This TCR beta chain derives from a study of cytomegalovirus exposure and HLA in healthy donors. Study conclusions and caveats: Within the data, a cluster of highly shared sequence variants was likely a sequencing artifact. The authors listed around 150 TCR beta chains as cytomegalovirus-associated. A later analysis linked some 17,000 TCR beta sequences to HLA alleles at 0.05 false discovery rate. Later analysis showed TCR association rates varying by HLA locus, highest for DRB1 and lowest for HLA-C.

With respect to this clone: Its antigen is not identified.

Amplification used 60 Vbeta primers and 13 Jbeta primers. Here immunoSEQ multiplex PCR was the method, and the copy in TCRdb shows in-frame clones only, minus some. Of about 98,000 clones in the sample, around 77% were seen once. The ends were cut back, 0 bases at V and 5 bases at J, with 9 bases in the middle. The CDR3 runs to 15 residues. Germline CDR1 SGHRS, CDR2 YFSETQ. This chain uses TRBV5-1 with TRBJ2-6; D is possibly TRBD2 (5 bases). The source material was PBMCs. The receptor was isolated from a male donor in good health and CMV-seropositive. The CDR3 coding sequence is TGCGCCAGCAGCTTGGCCCTAGCAAGGGCCAACGTCCTGACTTTC. This sequence encodes CASSLALARANVLTF.